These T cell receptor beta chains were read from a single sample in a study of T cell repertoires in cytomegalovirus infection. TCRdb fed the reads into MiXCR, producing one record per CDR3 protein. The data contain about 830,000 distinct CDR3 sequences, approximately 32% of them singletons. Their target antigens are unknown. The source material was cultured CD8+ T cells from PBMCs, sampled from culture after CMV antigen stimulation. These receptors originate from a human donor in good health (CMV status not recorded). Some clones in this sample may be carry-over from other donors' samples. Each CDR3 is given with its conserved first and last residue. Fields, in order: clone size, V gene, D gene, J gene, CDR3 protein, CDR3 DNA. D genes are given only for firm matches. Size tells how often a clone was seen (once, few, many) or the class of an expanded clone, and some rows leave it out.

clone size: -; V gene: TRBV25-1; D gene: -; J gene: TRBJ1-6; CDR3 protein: CASSGIDSRNSPLHF; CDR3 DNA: TGTGCCAGCAGTGGGATAGACAGTCGTAATTCACCCCTCCACTTT
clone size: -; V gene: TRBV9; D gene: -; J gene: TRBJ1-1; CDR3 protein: CASRMTELNTEAFF; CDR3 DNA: TGTGCCAGCAGAATGACAGAACTTAACACTGAAGCTTTCTTT
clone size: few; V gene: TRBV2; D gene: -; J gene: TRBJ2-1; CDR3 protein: CASSDRDTPKDEQFF; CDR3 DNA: TGTGCCAGCAGTGACCGGGACACCCCTAAGGATGAGCAGTTCTTC
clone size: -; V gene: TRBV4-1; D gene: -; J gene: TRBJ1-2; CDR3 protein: CASSQEGLTYGYTF; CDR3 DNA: TGCGCCAGCAGCCAAGAAGGACTCACTTATGGCTACACCTTC
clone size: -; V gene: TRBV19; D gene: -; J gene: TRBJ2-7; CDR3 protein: CASSNQAWAGGTNEQYF; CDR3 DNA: TGTGCCAGTAGTAATCAGGCTTGGGCTGGGGGCACGAATGAGCAGTACTTC
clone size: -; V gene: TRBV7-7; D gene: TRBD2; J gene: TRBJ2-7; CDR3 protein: CASSLGERGPYEQYF; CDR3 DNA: TGTGCTAGCAGCTTAGGAGAGCGGGGGCCTTACGAGCAGTACTTC
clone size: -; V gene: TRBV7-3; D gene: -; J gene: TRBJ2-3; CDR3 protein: CASSGTWGVTNTQYF; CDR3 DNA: TGTGCCAGCAGCGGTACATGGGGCGTGACAAATACGCAGTATTTT
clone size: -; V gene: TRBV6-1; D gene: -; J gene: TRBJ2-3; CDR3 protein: CASSELGPTDTQYF; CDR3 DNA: TGTGCCAGCAGTGAGTTGGGACCCACAGATACGCAGTATTTT
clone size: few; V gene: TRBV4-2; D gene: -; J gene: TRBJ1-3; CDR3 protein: CASVAGDTIYF; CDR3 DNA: TGTGCCAGCGTCGCCGGGGACACCATATATTTT
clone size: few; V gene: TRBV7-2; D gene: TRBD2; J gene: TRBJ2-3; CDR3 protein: CASSPWTSGGATDTQYF; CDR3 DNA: TGTGCCAGCAGCCCGTGGACTAGCGGGGGGGCAACAGATACGCAGTATTTT
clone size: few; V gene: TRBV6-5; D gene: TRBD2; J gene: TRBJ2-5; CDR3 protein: CASSSGLADQETQYF; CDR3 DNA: TGTGCCAGCAGTTCCGGACTAGCGGACCAAGAGACCCAGTACTTC
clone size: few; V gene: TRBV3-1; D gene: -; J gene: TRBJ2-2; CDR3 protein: CASNHAGSLGSSGELFF; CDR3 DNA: TGTGCCAGCAATCACGCTGGGAGTTTGGGGTCGAGCGGGGAGCTGTTTTTT
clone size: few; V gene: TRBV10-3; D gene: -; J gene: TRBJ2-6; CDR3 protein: CAISESISKAAGANVLTF; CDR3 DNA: TGTGCCATCAGTGAGTCGATATCAAAGGCTGCTGGGGCCAACGTCCTGACTTTC
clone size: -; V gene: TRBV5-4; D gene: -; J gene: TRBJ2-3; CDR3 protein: CASSLGTEDYSTDTQYF; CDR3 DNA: TGTGCCAGCAGCTTGGGGACGGAAGATTATAGCACAGATACGCAGTATTTT